One sample yielded the 21 T cell receptor beta chains listed below, sequenced in a study of OX40 agonist ivuxolimab in advanced cancers. The assay was immunoSEQ multiplex PCR, and TCRdb's table has in-frame clones only and misses some. This sample has around 50,000 clones, with about nine tenths found just once. The sequencing here drew on CD4+ or CD8+ T cells sorted from blood, taken in a trial of the OX40 agonist ivuxolimab. Receptors originate from an adult with an advanced solid tumor such as melanoma, head and neck, liver or kidney cancer.

The chain uses TRBV6-6 and TRBJ1-2; unclear D gene. The germline gives CDR1 MNHNY, CDR2 SVGAGI (reference sequence). The CDR3 has 11 residues. V lost 5 bases, J lost 8 bases, and 9 bases lay in between. CDR3 loop: CASSLHEGYTF. The CDR3 DNA reads TGTGCCAGCAGTCTACATGAGGGCTACACCTTC.

The table lists this clone with a count of one. The CDR3 coding sequence is TGCGCCAGCAGCTCCTCGGACGGAGGGAGCGAGCAGTACTTC. Translation: CASSSSDGGSEQYF. This chain joins TRBV5-1 and TRBJ2-7; D possibly corresponds to TRBD2 (6 bases). Germline assignment: CDR1 SGHRS and CDR2 YFSETQ. Trimming left V 3 bases short and J 6 bases short, with 16 bases between. CDR3 length: 14 residues.

The rearrangement joins TRBV28 to TRBJ1-2, with D possibly TRBD1 on 5 matching bases. Per the germline V gene, CDR1 is MDHEN and CDR2 is SYDVKM. The CDR3 length is 14 residues. Trimming took off 3 bases at V and 4 bases at J, with 12 bases between the two ends. This chain's CDR3 is CASSLGRGTYGYTF. The CDR3 DNA reads TGTGCCAGCAGTTTGGGGAGGGGCACCTATGGCTACACCTTC.

The chain is built from TRBV30 and TRBJ1-1; D call uncertain. V lost 0 bases, J lost 7 bases, and 3 bases lay in between. From germline, CDR1 is GTSNPN and CDR2 SVGIG (reference sequence). This CDR3 region has 10 residues. The CDR3 coding sequence is TGTGCCTGGAGTGTGATTGAAGCTTTCTTT. This translates into CAWSVIEAFF.

The V call is TRBV28, the J call TRBJ2-1; D not certain. Germline-derived CDR1 and CDR2 are MDHEN and SYDVKM. The CDR3 consists of 15 residues. V gave up 7 bases and J gave up 0 bases, with 13 bases separating them. This CDR3 reads CASIRSLSSYNEQFF. CDR3 DNA sequence: TGTGCCAGCATTCGTTCTCTTAGCTCCTACAATGAGCAGTTCTTC.

This chain connects TRBV5-1 to TRBJ1-3; the D gene is possibly TRBD1 (6 bases). CDR1 and CDR2 (germline): SGHRS, YFSETQ. Trimming took off 2 bases at V and 2 bases at J, with 20 bases between the two ends. The CDR3 runs to 18 residues. CDR3 in amino acids: CASSFDPQGIRAGNTIYF. CDR3 nucleotides: TGCGCCAGCAGCTTCGATCCACAGGGCATCCGCGCTGGAAACACCATATATTTT.

The chain carries TRBV14 and TRBJ1-5; the D gene is possibly TRBD1 (5 bases). The V end lost 4 bases, the J end lost 0 bases, and 10 bases lay between the germline ends. The CDR3 spans 15 residues. Germline V gene sequence: CDR1 SGHDN, CDR2 FVKESK. CDR3 in amino acids: CASSPGLYSNQPQHF. CDR3 sequence (DNA): TGTGCCAGCAGCCCGGGACTTTATAGCAATCAGCCCCAGCATTTT.

This chain joins TRBV4-1 and TRBJ2-3; 9 nucleotides agree with TRBD1. V dropped 3 bases and J dropped 2; count of bases not matched to a gene: 3. Germline V CDR1 and CDR2: MGHRA, YSYEKL. There are 15 residues in the CDR3. This chain's CDR3 is CASSHGQGITDTQYF. The CDR3 DNA sequence: TGCGCCAGCAGCCACGGACAGGGGATCACAGATACGCAGTATTTT.

The chain couples TRBV7-8 to TRBJ1-2; TRBD1 might be the D (5 bases). The length of the CDR3 is 14 residues. Germline assignment: CDR1 SGHVS and CDR2 FQNEAQ. V lost 0 bases and J lost 4, with 9 bases in between. The CDR3 nucleotides are TGTGCCAGCAGCTTAGCGCAGGACACCTATGGCTACACCTTC. Amino acids: CASSLAQDTYGYTF.

The chain is built from TRBV27 and TRBJ2-7; possibly TRBD2 for D (5 bases). The CDR3 is 15 residues long. Germline V gene sequence: CDR1 MNHEY, CDR2 SMNVEV (reference sequence). V shed 5 bases and J shed 2 bases, with 16 bases lying between them. DNA for the CDR3: TGTGCCAGCAGTCCCCGGGTAGCGCTGACCTACGAGCAGTACTTC. It codes for CASSPRVALTYEQYF.

V usage is TRBV2 and J usage is TRBJ1-5; no clear D gene. The CDR3 length is 12 residues. CDR1 SNHLY and CDR2 FYNNEI come from the germline V gene. Trimming stripped 1 base from V and 4 bases from J, with 2 bases between. The CDR3 is CASSEGNQPQHF. CDR3 bases: TGTGCCAGCAGTGAAGGAAATCAGCCCCAGCATTTT.

This clone was found once. The rearrangement uses TRBV28 and TRBJ2-5; 9 nucleotides match TRBD1. This CDR3 contains 14 residues. The germline V gene has CDR1 MDHEN and CDR2 SYDVKM. With 3 bases clipped from V and 6 bases from J, the junction kept 5 bases outside the gene matches. DNA of the CDR3: TGTGCCAGCAGTTTCGGACAGGGGAAAAAGACCCAGTACTTC. Translated: CASSFGQGKKTQYF.

This clone is a singleton in its sample. The V gene is TRBV6-5, the J gene TRBJ1-2; TRBD1 aligns across 9 bases. This CDR3 is built from 12 residues. V lost 5 bases and J lost 10; bases outside the gene matches: 5. CDR1 is MNHEY and CDR2 is SVGAGI in the germline V gene. CDR3 bases: TGTGCCAGCAGTCGGGACAGGGACGACTACACCTTC. Residues: CASSRDRDDYTF.

The table lists this clone with a count of one. The V call is TRBV5-4, the J call TRBJ1-6; D is uncertain. The V gene's germline CDR1 is SGHNT and CDR2 YYREEE (reference sequence). This CDR3 is built from 12 residues. Deletions cut 9 bases from V and 7 bases from J, with 11 bases between. CDR3: CATSSGNSPLHF. The CDR3 coding sequence is TGTGCCACCAGTAGCGGGAATTCACCCCTCCACTTT.

This clone was found once. This chain connects TRBV30 to TRBJ2-1; TRBD2 agrees at 9 bases. With V trimmed by 2 bases and J by 3 bases, 5 bases remained unmatched. CDR1 GTSNPN and CDR2 SVGIG come from the germline V gene (reference sequence). The CDR3 length is 15 residues. Written as DNA, the CDR3 is TGTGCCTGGAGTTTCCTAGCGGGACGCTACAATGAGCAGTTCTTC. It encodes CAWSFLAGRYNEQFF. The whole variable domain, remainder taken from reference TRBV30 and TRBJ2-1, is SQTIHQWPATLVQPVGSPLSLECTVEGTSNPNLYWYRQAAGRGLQLLFYSVGIGQISSEVPQNLSASRPQDRQFILSSKKLLLSDSGFYLCAWSFLAGRYNEQFFGPGTRLTVL.

The chain recombines TRBV12-5 with TRBJ1-5, with D possibly matching TRBD1 (6 bases). CDR1 LGHNT and CDR2 FRNRAP come from the germline V gene. This CDR3 is 13 amino acids long. V lost 6 bases and J 7 bases, leaving 13 bases between the germline ends. CDR3 residues: CASGLGAGQPQHF. The DNA for the CDR3 is TGTGCTAGTGGACTGGGGGCAGGACAGCCCCAGCATTTT. Together with reference TRBV12-5 and TRBJ1-5, the CDR3 gives the full variable domain: DARVTQTPRHKVTEMGQEVTMRCQPILGHNTVFWYRQTMMQGLELLAYFRNRAPLDDSGMPKDRFSAEMPDATLATLKIQPSEPRDSAVYFCASGLGAGQPQHFGDGTRLSIL.

The chain employs TRBV7-8 and TRBJ1-5, with TRBD1 matching over 7 bases. The CDR3 has 14 amino acids. Per the germline V gene, CDR1 is SGHVS and CDR2 is FQNEAQ. Trimming at V came to 5 bases and at J to 6 bases, leaving 7 bases not matched to a gene. CDR3 coding DNA: TGTGCCAGCAGCACCCGACAGGGATTTCAGCCCCAGCATTTT. It codes for CASSTRQGFQPQHF.

The chain has TRBV7-9 and TRBJ1-1; no reliable D call. This CDR3 comprises 14 residues. In germline, CDR1 is SEHNR, CDR2 FQNEAQ (reference sequence). Trimming pared 5 bases from V and 1 base from J, leaving 11 bases between. The CDR3: CASSHRDQNTEAFF. The CDR3 DNA reads TGTGCCAGCAGCCACCGGGATCAGAACACTGAAGCTTTCTTT.

V usage is TRBV5-1 and J usage is TRBJ2-4; D is undetermined. V lost 2 bases and J lost 2, with 14 bases in between. Germline loops: CDR1 SGHRS, CDR2 YFSETQ. The CDR3 is 16 residues long. In DNA form, the CDR3 reads TGCGCCAGCAGCTTCTTGGTTGGTGGAACCAAAAACATTCAGTACTTC. It encodes CASSFLVGGTKNIQYF.

The chain joins TRBV9 to TRBJ2-3; weak D call: TRBD2 (5 bases). The V gene's germline CDR1 is SGDLS and CDR2 YYNGEE. Trimming left V 3 bases short and J 7 bases short, with 15 bases between. The CDR3 is 14 amino acids. The CDR3 here is CASSGAWAGNTQYF. CDR3 DNA sequence: TGTGCCAGCAGCGGCGCCTGGGCGGGCAATACGCAGTATTTT.

The chain couples TRBV5-1 to TRBJ1-1; D uncertain. CDR1 is SGHRS and CDR2 is YFSETQ in the germline V gene. Trimming cost V 9 bases and J 3 bases, with 15 bases left between them. This CDR3 region has 13 residues. CDR3 bases: TGCGCCACCAAGGAGCCGGGGTACACTGAAGCTTTCTTT. Amino acid sequence: CATKEPGYTEAFF.